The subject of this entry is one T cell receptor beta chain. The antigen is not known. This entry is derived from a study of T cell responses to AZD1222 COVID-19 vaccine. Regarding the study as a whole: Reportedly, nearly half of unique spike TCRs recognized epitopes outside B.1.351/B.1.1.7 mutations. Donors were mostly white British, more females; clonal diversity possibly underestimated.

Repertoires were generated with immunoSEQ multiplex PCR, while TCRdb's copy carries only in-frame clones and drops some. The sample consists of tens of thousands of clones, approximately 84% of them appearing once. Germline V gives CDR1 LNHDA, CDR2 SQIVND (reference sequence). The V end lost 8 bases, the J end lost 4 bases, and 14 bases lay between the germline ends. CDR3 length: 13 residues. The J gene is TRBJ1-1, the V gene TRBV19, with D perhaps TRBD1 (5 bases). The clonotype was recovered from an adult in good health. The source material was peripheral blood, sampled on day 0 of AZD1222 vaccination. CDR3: CASGYTGGTEAFF. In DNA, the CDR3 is TGTGCCAGTGGTTATACGGGGGGCACTGAAGCTTTCTTT.